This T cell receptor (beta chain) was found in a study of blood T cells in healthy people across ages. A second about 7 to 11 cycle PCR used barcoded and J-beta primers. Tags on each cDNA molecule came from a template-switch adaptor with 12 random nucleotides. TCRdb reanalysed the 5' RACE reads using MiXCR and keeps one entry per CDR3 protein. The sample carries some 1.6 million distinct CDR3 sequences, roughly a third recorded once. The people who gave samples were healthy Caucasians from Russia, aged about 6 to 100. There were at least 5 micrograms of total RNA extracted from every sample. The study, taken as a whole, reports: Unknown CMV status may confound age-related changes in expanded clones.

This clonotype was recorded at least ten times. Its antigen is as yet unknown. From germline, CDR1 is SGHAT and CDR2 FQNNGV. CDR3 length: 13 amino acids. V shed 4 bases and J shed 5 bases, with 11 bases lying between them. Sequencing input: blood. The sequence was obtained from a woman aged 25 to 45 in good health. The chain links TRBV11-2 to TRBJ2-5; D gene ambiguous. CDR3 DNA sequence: TGTGCCAGCAGCTCCATCCTTGGGGAGACCCAGTACTTC. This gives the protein CASSSILGETQYF. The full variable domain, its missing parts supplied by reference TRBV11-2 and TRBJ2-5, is EAGVAQSPRYKIIEKRQSVAFWCNPISGHATLYWYQQILGQGPKLLIQFQNNGVVDDSQLPKDRFSAERLKGVDSTLKIQPAKLEDSAVYLCASSSILGETQYFGPGTRLLVL.